This T cell receptor (beta chain) appears in the sequencing data of a study of shared clonotypes between healthy human individuals. This clone was counted between two and nine times. The antigen remains undetermined. The study, taken as a whole, reports: Among non-shared clonotypes, generation probabilities were lower than among those shared by all four donors.

On sorted subsets, replicate PCRs used approximately 190 ng DNA, or about 33,000 T cell genomes. The protocol was immunoSEQ multiplex PCR, while the TCRdb copy is restricted to in-frame clones and leaves out a portion. The sample includes about 2 million clones, over 85% of them seen just once. Donors were healthy HIV-negative adults without recent acute infections or vaccinations. The germline CDR1 and CDR2 sequences are LGHNA and YSLEER. The ends were cut back, 3 bases at V and 4 bases at J, with 13 bases in the middle. The CDR3 runs to 15 residues. Material for sequencing was naive CD4+ T cells sorted from blood. Noted subset: CD45RA+ positively selected. This receptor was obtained from a man between 18 and 35 years old in good health. The chain has TRBV4-3 and TRBJ1-5, with a weak D call TRBD1 (5 bases). CDR3 protein: CASSQDVGGNQPQHF. The CDR3, as DNA: TGCGCCAGCAGCCAGGACGTGGGGGGAAATCAGCCCCAGCATTTT.